The 9 T cell receptor beta chains listed next were all sequenced from one sample in a study of shared clonotypes between healthy human individuals. Profiled with immunoSEQ multiplex PCR; TCRdb holds only in-frame clones, not every one. Among fewer than 850,000 clones listed, around 96% were seen once. Naive CD8 cells, CD45RO-negative and positively selected for CCR7, excluded terminally differentiated effector memory CD45RA+ cells. Sequenced: naive CD8+ T cells sorted from blood. The source of these receptors is a man aged 30 to 45 in good health.

The rearrangement joins TRBV11-3 to TRBJ2-2, with D tentatively TRBD1 or TRBD2 (8 bases each). This CDR3 region has 16 residues. CDR1 SGHNT and CDR2 YENEEA come from the germline V gene. Trimming removed 4 bases from V and 6 bases from J, with 18 bases in between. The CDR3: CASSSRGGTGPGELFF. The DNA of the CDR3 is TGTGCCAGCAGCTCCCGGGGGGGGACAGGTCCCGGGGAGCTGTTTTTT.

The J gene is TRBJ2-1, the V gene TRBV14; possible D gene TRBD2, 6 bases. The CDR3 extends over 18 amino acids. V dropped 0 bases and J dropped 4 bases, with 19 bases sitting between them. Per germline, CDR1 SGHDN and CDR2 FVKESK. CDR3 sequence reads: CASSQEWGGADNYNEQFF. The CDR3 bases are TGTGCCAGCAGCCAAGAATGGGGAGGAGCGGACAATTACAATGAGCAGTTCTTC.

The chain couples TRBV7-2 to TRBJ2-7, with 12 bases that match TRBD2. J gave up 3 bases and V 4 bases, and 16 bases lay outside the gene matches. Germline V gene data show CDR1 as SGHTA and CDR2 as FQGNSA. This CDR3 region has 19 residues. The CDR3 protein is CASSYIVGLAGGPDYEQYF. The CDR3 coding sequence is TGTGCCAGCAGCTATATCGTCGGCCTAGCGGGAGGGCCGGACTACGAGCAGTACTTC.

V and J are TRBV27 and TRBJ2-7; tentative D call: TRBD2 (6 bases). The CDR3 spans 13 residues. Trimming took 6 bases from V and 3 from J, leaving 12 bases between them. Germline lookup yields CDR1 MNHEY and CDR2 SMNVEV (reference sequence). The CDR3 here is CASRGSGDYEQYF. CDR3 bases: TGTGCCAGCAGGGGTTCGGGAGACTACGAGCAGTACTTC.

With regard to this clone: Other nucleotide sequences in the sample specify the same CDR3. The V gene is TRBV4-1, the J gene TRBJ2-1; 10 bases are a match to TRBD2. The CDR3 covers 15 residues. CDR1 MGHRA and CDR2 YSYEKL come from the germline V gene. V shed 1 base and J 8 bases; nucleotides not matched to a gene: 5. In DNA form, the CDR3 reads TGCGCCAGCAGCCAAGGGTTAGCGGGAGGCGATGAGCAGTTCTTC. It encodes CASSQGLAGGDEQFF.

The rearrangement links TRBV27 to TRBJ2-7; D might be TRBD2 (5 bases). The germline gives CDR1 MNHEY, CDR2 SMNVEV (reference sequence). The CDR3 loop spans 16 amino acids. V was trimmed by 4 bases and J by 2 bases, leaving 18 bases between them. CDR3 sequence (DNA): TGTGCCAGCAGTTCAAGGCTAGCCACTCTCCCCTACGAGCAGTACTTC. Translating gives CASSSRLATLPYEQYF.

This clone showed up just once. The chain recombines TRBV29-1 with TRBJ2-1; 7 bases map to TRBD2. There are 16 residues in the CDR3. The germline V gene encodes CDR1 SQVTM and CDR2 ANQGSEA. Unmatched junction bases numbered 17, after V lost 3 bases and J lost 9 bases. The CDR3 DNA reads TGCAGCGTTGAGGGCCCTAGCGGACCCCGGGGAAGTGAGCAGTTCTTC. Protein product: CSVEGPSGPRGSEQFF.

In its sample, this clone was seen once. The rearrangement links TRBV7-6 to TRBJ2-7; weak D call: TRBD2 (5 bases). Germline-derived CDR1 and CDR2 are SGHVS and FNYEAQ. This CDR3 comprises 15 residues. V was pared by 1 base and J by 2 bases, with 12 bases between. The DNA for the CDR3 is TGTGCCAGCAGCTTAGAAGGGAGCGGAACCTACGAGCAGTACTTC. Translation: CASSLEGSGTYEQYF.

In DNA, the CDR3 is TGCAGCGTACACAGGGATGGCTACACCTTC. As protein: CSVHRDGYTF. The chain joins TRBV29-1 to TRBJ1-2; TRBD1 is a possible D gene (6 bases). The CDR3 spans 10 residues. Per the germline V gene, CDR1 is SQVTM and CDR2 is ANQGSEA. Deletions cut 6 bases from V and 6 bases from J, with 8 bases between.